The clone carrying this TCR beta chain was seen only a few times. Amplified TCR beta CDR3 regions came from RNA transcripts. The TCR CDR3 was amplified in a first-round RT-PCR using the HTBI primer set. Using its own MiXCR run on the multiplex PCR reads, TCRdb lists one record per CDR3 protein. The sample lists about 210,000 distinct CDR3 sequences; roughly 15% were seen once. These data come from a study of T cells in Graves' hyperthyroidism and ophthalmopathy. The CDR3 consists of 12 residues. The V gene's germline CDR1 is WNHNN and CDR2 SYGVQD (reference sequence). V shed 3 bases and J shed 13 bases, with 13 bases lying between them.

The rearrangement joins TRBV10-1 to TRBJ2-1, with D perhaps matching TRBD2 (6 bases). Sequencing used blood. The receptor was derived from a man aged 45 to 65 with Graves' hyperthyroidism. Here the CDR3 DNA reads TGCGCCAGCAGTGAAGCTACGGGACTTCAGTTCTTC. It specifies CASSEATGLQFF.